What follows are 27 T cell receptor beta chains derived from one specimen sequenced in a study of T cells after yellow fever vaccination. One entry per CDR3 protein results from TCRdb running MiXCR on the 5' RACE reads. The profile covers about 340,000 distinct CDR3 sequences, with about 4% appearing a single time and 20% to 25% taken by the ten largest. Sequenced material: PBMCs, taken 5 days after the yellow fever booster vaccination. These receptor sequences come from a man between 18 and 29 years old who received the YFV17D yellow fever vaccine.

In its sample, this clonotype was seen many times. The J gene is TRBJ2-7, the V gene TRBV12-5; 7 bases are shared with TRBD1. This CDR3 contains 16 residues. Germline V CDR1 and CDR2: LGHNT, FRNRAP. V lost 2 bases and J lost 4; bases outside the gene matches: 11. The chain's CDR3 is CASGLPTHRGRYEQYF. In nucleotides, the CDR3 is TGTGCTAGTGGTTTGCCAACCCACAGGGGACGGTACGAGCAGTACTTC.

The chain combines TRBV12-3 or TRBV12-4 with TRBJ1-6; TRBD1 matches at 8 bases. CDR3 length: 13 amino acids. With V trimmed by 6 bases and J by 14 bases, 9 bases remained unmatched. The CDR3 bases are TGTGCCAGCAGCCCTGGGACAGGCCGGACCCTCCACTTT. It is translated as CASSPGTGRTLHF.

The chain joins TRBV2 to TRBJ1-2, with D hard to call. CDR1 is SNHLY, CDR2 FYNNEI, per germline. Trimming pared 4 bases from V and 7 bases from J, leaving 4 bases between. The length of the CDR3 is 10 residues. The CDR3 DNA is TGTGCCAGCAGTGTAAGTGGCTACACCTTC. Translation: CASSVSGYTF.

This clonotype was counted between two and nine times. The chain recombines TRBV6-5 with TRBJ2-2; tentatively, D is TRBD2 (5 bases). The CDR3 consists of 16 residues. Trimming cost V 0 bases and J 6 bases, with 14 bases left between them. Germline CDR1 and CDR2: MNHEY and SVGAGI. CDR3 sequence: CASSYSLVVIPGELFF. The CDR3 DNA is TGTGCCAGCAGTTACTCACTAGTAGTTATCCCCGGGGAGCTGTTTTTT.

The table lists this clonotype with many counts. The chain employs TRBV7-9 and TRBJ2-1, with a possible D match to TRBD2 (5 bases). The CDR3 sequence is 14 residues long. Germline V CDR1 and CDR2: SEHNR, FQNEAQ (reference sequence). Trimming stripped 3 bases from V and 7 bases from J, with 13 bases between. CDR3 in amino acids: CASSLEDGLNEQFF. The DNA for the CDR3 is TGTGCCAGCAGCTTGGAGGACGGGCTGAATGAGCAGTTCTTC.

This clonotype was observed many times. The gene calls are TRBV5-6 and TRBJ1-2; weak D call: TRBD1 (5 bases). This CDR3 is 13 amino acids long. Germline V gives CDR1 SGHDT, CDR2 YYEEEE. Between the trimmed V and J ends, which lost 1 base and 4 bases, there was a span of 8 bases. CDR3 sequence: CASSLSRVYGYTF. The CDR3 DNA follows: TGTGCCAGCAGCTTGTCCAGGGTCTATGGCTACACCTTC.

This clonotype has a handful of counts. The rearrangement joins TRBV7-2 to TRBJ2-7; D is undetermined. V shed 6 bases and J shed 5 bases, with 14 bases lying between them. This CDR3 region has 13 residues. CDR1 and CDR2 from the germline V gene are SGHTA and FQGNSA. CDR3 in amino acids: CASRPPSKDEQYF. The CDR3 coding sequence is TGTGCCAGCAGACCTCCCTCTAAGGACGAGCAGTACTTC.

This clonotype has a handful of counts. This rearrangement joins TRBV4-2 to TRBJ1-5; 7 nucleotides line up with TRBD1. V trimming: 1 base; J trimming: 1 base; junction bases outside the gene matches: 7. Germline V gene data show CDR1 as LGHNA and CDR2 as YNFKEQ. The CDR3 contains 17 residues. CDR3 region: CASSQVPIQGSNQPQHF. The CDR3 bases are TGTGCCAGCAGCCAAGTTCCCATACAGGGGAGCAATCAGCCCCAGCATTTT.

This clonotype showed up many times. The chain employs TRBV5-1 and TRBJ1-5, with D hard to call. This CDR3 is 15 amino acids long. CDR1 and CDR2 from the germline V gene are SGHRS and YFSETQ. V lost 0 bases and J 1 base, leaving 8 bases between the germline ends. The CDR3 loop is CASSLETGSNQPQHF. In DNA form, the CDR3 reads TGCGCCAGCAGCTTGGAAACGGGGAGCAATCAGCCCCAGCATTTT.

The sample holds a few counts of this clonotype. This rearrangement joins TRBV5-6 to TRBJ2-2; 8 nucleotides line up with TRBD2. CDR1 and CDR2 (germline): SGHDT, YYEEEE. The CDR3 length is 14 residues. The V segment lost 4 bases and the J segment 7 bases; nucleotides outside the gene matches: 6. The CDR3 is CASSAPGGSGELFF. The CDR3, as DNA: TGTGCCAGCAGCGCACCGGGAGGGAGCGGGGAGCTGTTTTTT.

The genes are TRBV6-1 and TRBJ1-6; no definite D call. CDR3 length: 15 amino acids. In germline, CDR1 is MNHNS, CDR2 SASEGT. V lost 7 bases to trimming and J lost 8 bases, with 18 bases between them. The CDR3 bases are TGTGCCAGCAATCCGACGGATGCGAATCATTCACCCCTCCACTTT. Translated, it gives CASNPTDANHSPLHF.

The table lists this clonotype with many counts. The CDR3 nucleotides are TGCGCCAGCAGCAGCCTACCGTCCCGGGGGACTGAAGCTTTCTTT. Translation: CASSSLPSRGTEAFF. V is TRBV5-1 and J is TRBJ1-1; D is possibly TRBD1 (5 bases). Germline V gene sequence: CDR1 SGHRS, CDR2 YFSETQ. The CDR3 spans 15 residues. V lost 4 bases, J lost 5 bases, and 18 bases lay in between.

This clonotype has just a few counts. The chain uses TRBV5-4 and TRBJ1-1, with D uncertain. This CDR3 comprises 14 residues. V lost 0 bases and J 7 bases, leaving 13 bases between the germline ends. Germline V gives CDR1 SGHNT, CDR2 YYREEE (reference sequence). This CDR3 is CASSLDLGTNEAFF. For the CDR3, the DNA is TGTGCCAGCAGCTTGGATCTAGGCACTAATGAAGCTTTCTTT.

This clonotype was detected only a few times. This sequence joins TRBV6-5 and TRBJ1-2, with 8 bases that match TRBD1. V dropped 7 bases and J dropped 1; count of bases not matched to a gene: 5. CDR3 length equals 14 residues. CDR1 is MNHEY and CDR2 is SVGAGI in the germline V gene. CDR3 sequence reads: CASTPTGVNYGYTF. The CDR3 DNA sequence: TGTGCCAGCACCCCGACAGGGGTTAACTATGGCTACACCTTC.

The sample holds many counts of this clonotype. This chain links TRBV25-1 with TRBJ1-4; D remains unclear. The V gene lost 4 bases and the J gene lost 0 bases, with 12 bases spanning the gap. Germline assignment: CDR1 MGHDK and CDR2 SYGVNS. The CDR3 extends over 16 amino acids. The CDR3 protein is CASSAGRSATNEKLFF. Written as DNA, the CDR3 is TGTGCCAGCAGTGCTGGCAGGAGTGCAACTAATGAAAAACTGTTTTTT.

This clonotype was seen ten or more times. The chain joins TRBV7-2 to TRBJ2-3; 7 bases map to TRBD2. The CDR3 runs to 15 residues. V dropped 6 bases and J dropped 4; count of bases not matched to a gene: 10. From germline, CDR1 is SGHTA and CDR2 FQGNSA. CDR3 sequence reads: CASRRRGGAADTQYF. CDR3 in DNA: TGTGCCAGCAGGCGGAGGGGAGGGGCCGCAGATACGCAGTATTTT.

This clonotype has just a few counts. CDR3 DNA: TGTGCCATCAACTCTGGAAACACCATATATTTT. It encodes CAINSGNTIYF. This chain connects TRBV10-3 to TRBJ1-3, with D uncertain. Trimming took off 7 bases at V and 0 bases at J, with 1 base between the two ends. This CDR3 spans 11 amino acids. Germline CDR1 reads ENHRY; CDR2 reads SYGVKD.

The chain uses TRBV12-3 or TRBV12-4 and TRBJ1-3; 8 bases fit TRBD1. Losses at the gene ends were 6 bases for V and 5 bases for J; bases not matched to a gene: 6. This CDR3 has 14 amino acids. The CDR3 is CASSQDRGRNTIYF. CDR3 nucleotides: TGTGCCAGCAGCCAAGACAGGGGAAGAAACACCATATATTTT.

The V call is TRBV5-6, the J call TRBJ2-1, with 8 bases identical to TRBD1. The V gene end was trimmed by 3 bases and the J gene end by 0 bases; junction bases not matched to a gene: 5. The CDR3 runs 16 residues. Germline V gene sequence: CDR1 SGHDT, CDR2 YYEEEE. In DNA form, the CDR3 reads TGTGCCAGCAGCTCACCAGGGGGCCCCTCCTACAATGAGCAGTTCTTC. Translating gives CASSSPGGPSYNEQFF.

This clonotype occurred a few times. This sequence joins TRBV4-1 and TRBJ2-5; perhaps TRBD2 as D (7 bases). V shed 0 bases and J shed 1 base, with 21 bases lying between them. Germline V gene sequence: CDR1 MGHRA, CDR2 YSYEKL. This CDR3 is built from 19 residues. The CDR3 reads CASSQEIGGRLASQETQYF. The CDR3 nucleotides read TGCGCCAGCAGCCAAGAGATCGGGGGGCGCTTGGCATCCCAAGAGACCCAGTACTTC.

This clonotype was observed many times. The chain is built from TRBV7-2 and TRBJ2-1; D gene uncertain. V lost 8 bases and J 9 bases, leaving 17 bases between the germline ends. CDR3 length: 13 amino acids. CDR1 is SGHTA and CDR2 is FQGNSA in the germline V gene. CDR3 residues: CASAAPIPIEQFF. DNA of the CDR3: TGTGCCAGCGCCGCGCCGATTCCCATTGAGCAGTTCTTC.

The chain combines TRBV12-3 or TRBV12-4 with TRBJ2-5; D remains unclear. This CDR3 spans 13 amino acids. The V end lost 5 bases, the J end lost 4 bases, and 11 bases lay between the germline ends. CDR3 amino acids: CASSRPPPETQYF. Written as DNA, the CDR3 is TGTGCCAGCAGTCGTCCCCCCCCAGAGACCCAGTACTTC.

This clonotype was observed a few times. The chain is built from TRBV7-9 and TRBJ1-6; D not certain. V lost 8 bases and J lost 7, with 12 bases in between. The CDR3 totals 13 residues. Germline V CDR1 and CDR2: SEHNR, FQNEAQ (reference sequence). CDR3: CASRLGNNSPLHF. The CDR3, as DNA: TGTGCCAGCCGGTTGGGAAACAATTCACCCCTCCACTTT.

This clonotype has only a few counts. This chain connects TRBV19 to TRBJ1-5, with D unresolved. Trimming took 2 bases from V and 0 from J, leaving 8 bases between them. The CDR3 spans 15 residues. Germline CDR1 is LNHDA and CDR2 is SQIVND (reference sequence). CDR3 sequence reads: CASSIWGYSNQPQHF. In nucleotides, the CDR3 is TGTGCCAGTAGTATATGGGGATATAGCAATCAGCCCCAGCATTTT.

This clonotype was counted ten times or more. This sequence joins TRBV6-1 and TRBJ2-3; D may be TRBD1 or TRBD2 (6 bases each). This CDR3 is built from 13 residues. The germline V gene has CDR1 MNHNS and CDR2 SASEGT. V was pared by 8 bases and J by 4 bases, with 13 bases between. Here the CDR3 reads CASGGLGADTQYF. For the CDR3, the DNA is TGTGCCAGCGGGGGGCTAGGCGCAGATACGCAGTATTTT.

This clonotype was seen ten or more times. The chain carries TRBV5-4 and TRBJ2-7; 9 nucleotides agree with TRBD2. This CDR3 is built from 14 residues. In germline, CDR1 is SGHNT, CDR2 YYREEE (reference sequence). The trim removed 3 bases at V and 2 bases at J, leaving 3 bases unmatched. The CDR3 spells CASSSSSGAYEQYF. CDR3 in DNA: TGTGCCAGCAGCTCGTCTAGCGGGGCCTACGAGCAGTACTTC.

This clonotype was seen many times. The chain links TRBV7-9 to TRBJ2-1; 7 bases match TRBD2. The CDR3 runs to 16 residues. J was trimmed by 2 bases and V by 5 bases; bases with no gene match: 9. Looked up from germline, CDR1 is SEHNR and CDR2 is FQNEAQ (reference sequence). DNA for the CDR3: TGTGCCAGCAGCCCTGCCGCGGGGGAAACCTACAATGAGCAGTTCTTC. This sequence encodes CASSPAAGETYNEQFF.